This T cell receptor (beta chain) came from a study of radiation and T cells in renal cell carcinoma. Points from the study as a whole: Top tumor clonotypes rose in blood 2 weeks post-radiation, then contracted.

V shed 3 bases and J 6 bases; nucleotides not matched to a gene: 7. CDR1 is LNHDA and CDR2 is SQIVND in the germline V gene (reference sequence). The CDR3 has 14 residues. Time point: blood 4 weeks post-SBRT, at nephrectomy. Treatment reported: 15 Gy SBRT to primary tumor, nephrectomy 4 weeks later. Nephrectomy followed 15 Gy stereotactic body radiation by 4 weeks. As to this clone: The antigen is not known.

The assay was immunoSEQ multiplex PCR, and TCRdb's table has in-frame clones only and misses some. This sample has roughly 58,000 clones, with about three quarters found just once. This specimen was blood, taken from a patient whose treatment included radiotherapy and nephrectomy. This chain joins TRBV19 and TRBJ1-1; 7 nucleotides match TRBD1. This sequence was found in a man aged 60 to 69 with renal cell carcinoma. In nucleotides, the CDR3 is TGTGCCAGTAGTATTTCAGGGGGGATCGCTGAAGCTTTCTTT. It codes for CASSISGGIAEAFF. Full variable domain (rest looked up from reference TRBV19 and TRBJ1-1): DGGITQSPKYLFRKEGQNVTLSCEQNLNHDAMYWYRQDPGQGLRLIYYSQIVNDFQKGDIAEGYSVSREKKESFPLTVTSAQKNPTAFYLCASSISGGIAEAFFGQGTRLTVV.